The TCR beta chain under discussion was sequenced for a study of CD8 T cells in ankylosing spondylitis. Study results and caveats: What seemed typical of ankylosing spondylitis blood was a TCR beta motif built from 8 or 9 highly homologous variants. Enrichment of disease-linked clones was reportedly significant in matched ankylosing spondylitis synovial fluid. Disease-linked clones bore a CD8+ phenotype, appearing relatively rarely in peripheral blood. Earlier literature documents some of the motif variants in reactive arthritis synovial fluid and blood.

TCRdb itself ran the 5' RACE reads through MiXCR, one entry per CDR3 protein. The profile covers around 300,000 distinct CDR3 sequences, with approximately 10% appearing a single time and 9.1% taken by the ten largest. In the case of this clonotype: Its matching antigen is unknown.

V was shortened by 3 bases and J by 5 bases, with 11 bases between the two germline ends. Germline CDR1 is SGHKS and CDR2 is YYEKEE (reference sequence). This CDR3 contains 13 residues. This sequence joins TRBV5-5 and TRBJ2-5, with D maybe TRBD1 (6 bases). This sequence originates from a female donor with ankylosing spondylitis or in good health (not recorded which). Sequences were obtained from blood, either unsorted or a sorted T cell fraction (not recorded which). The CDR3 spells CASSSGAWETQYF. The CDR3 DNA reads as TGTGCCAGCAGCTCAGGGGCTTGGGAGACCCAGTACTTC.